The next 30 T cell receptor beta chains were all read from a single sample in a study of T cells after somatic rescue of genetic block. TCRdb keeps only in-frame clones here, not all; method: immunoSEQ multiplex PCR. The sample carries under 15,000 clones, over 60% recorded once. The sample was peripheral blood mononuclear cells (PBMCs). The receptors originated from a boy between 5 and 17 years old.

DNA for the CDR3: TGTGCCAGCAGTTTTACGGGCCTAGCCTACAATGAGCAGTTCTTC. Its translation: CASSFTGLAYNEQFF. The V and J genes are TRBV28 and TRBJ2-1; D uncertain. V dropped 3 bases and J dropped 2 bases, with 11 bases sitting between them. The CDR3 extends over 15 amino acids. The germline CDR1 and CDR2 sequences are MDHEN and SYDVKM.

This clone was seen only a few times. The chain carries TRBV6-1 and TRBJ1-2; 7 positions match TRBD1. Germline CDR1 and CDR2: MNHNS and SASEGT. The V and J ends lost 6 bases and 6 bases, in that order; junction bases with no gene match: 7. The CDR3 spans 13 residues. DNA of the CDR3: TGTGCCAGCAGAGTGACAGGGCAGAATGGCTACACCTTC. It is translated as CASRVTGQNGYTF.

The gene calls are TRBV27 and TRBJ2-7; D gene unclear. The CDR3 has 14 amino acids. The germline V gene encodes CDR1 MNHEY and CDR2 SMNVEV (reference sequence). Trimming left V 2 bases short and J 4 bases short, with 12 bases between. This CDR3 is CASSLGPLAYEQYF. The CDR3 region has the DNA TGTGCCAGCAGTTTAGGCCCCTTAGCTTACGAGCAGTACTTC.

The chain employs TRBV6-6 and TRBJ1-2; no clear D. The CDR3 runs to 14 residues. V lost 6 bases, J lost 4 bases, and 15 bases lay in between. The germline CDR1 and CDR2 sequences are MNHNY and SVGAGI (reference sequence). In nucleotides, the CDR3 is TGTGCCAGCAGGATAGCAGCGATGGGCTATGGCTACACCTTC. Protein sequence: CASRIAAMGYGYTF.

In its sample, this clone was seen a few times. The genes are TRBV6-5 and TRBJ2-7, with 7 bases that match TRBD1. Germline CDR1 and CDR2: MNHEY and SVGAGI. The V gene end was trimmed by 4 bases and the J gene end by 2 bases; junction bases not matched to a gene: 11. This CDR3 is built from 16 residues. CDR3: CASSSTLTGAAYEQYF. The CDR3 nucleotides are TGTGCCAGCAGTTCCACCCTAACAGGGGCGGCCTACGAGCAGTACTTC.

This clone is a singleton in its sample. The chain is built from TRBV6-1 and TRBJ2-7, with 11 bases identical to TRBD1. The CDR3 runs to 15 residues. V gave up 3 bases and J gave up 11 bases; unmatched junction bases: 12. Germline V gene sequence: CDR1 MNHNS, CDR2 SASEGT. The CDR3 DNA follows: TGTGCCAGCAGTGATATGGGACAGGGGGATTCCTCTAAGTACTTC. Encoded protein: CASSDMGQGDSSKYF.

This clone was counted only a few times. Here the CDR3 DNA reads TGTGCCAGCAGCCACGGAACTAATGAAAAACTGTTTTTT. As protein: CASSHGTNEKLFF. The V and J genes are TRBV7-2 and TRBJ1-4; no firm D call. Germline V gene lookup returns CDR1 SGHTA and CDR2 FQGNSA. The CDR3 totals 13 residues. V lost 5 bases and J lost 1, with 5 bases in between.

The rearrangement links TRBV5-1 to TRBJ2-2, with no clear D. The CDR3 spans 14 residues. Germline V lookup: CDR1 SGHRS, CDR2 YFSETQ. The V and J ends lost 0 bases and 0 bases respectively, with 3 bases between them. The CDR3 nucleotides are TGCGCCAGCAGCTTGGGAACGAACACCGGGGAGCTGTTTTTT. Its protein is CASSLGTNTGELFF.

This clone appeared a few times. This chain joins TRBV18 and TRBJ1-3; D unclear. The CDR3 covers 16 residues. Trimming stripped 3 bases from V and 0 bases from J, with 12 bases between. Germline V lookup: CDR1 KGHSH, CDR2 LQKENI. CDR3 sequence reads: CASSPTDRGSGNTIYF. The CDR3, as DNA: TGTGCCAGCTCACCGACGGACCGTGGCTCTGGAAACACCATATATTTT.

For the CDR3, the DNA is TGTGCCAGCAGTGACGGCAGGGGGCTTAGCACAGATACGCAGTATTTT. The encoded protein is CASSDGRGLSTDTQYF. The chain recombines TRBV6-4 with TRBJ2-3; 8 bases are shared with TRBD1. Trimming took 2 bases from V and 0 from J; bases not matched to a gene: 4. The CDR3 has 16 residues. Per germline, CDR1 MRHNA and CDR2 SNTAGT.

This clone was seen a few times. The chain combines TRBV6-5 with TRBJ1-1; D is unresolved. The ends were cut back, 5 bases at V and 0 bases at J, with 13 bases in the middle. CDR3 length equals 15 residues. Germline assignment: CDR1 MNHEY and CDR2 SVGAGI. CDR3 coding DNA: TGTGCCAGCAGTCCCGATGATATCATGAACACTGAAGCTTTCTTT. It translates to CASSPDDIMNTEAFF.

This chain joins TRBV4-1 and TRBJ2-7, with 11 nucleotides matching TRBD2. Trimming at V came to 0 bases and at J to 6 bases, leaving 7 bases not matched to a gene. Germline V CDR1 and CDR2: MGHRA, YSYEKL. The CDR3 spans 16 residues. CDR3: CASSQELGLAVSEQYF. The CDR3, as DNA: TGCGCCAGCAGCCAAGAGTTGGGACTAGCGGTTTCCGAGCAGTACTTC.

The chain employs TRBV5-1 and TRBJ1-1; a weak D match, TRBD1 (5 bases). Per the germline V gene, CDR1 is SGHRS and CDR2 is YFSETQ. V lost 3 bases and J lost 3, with 15 bases in between. The CDR3 has 15 residues. Here the CDR3 DNA reads TGCGCCAGCAGCTGGGTGAGGGACGGAGACACTGAAGCTTTCTTT. It specifies CASSWVRDGDTEAFF.

This chain uses TRBV7-6 with TRBJ1-4; tentative D call: TRBD1 (6 bases). Trimming removed 5 bases from V and 0 bases from J, with 13 bases in between. Germline CDR1 and CDR2: SGHVS and FNYEAQ. The CDR3 runs 16 residues. CDR3: CASSQGPMTTNEKLFF. CDR3 coding DNA: TGTGCCAGCAGCCAGGGGCCCATGACAACTAATGAAAAACTGTTTTTT.

This chain uses TRBV19 with TRBJ2-7, with D possibly matching TRBD2 (6 bases). The CDR3 has 15 residues. Germline CDR1 LNHDA, CDR2 SQIVND (reference sequence). Trimming took off 3 bases at V and 5 bases at J, with 17 bases between the two ends. The CDR3: CASSIGTPGLHEQYF. In DNA form, the CDR3 reads TGTGCCAGTAGTATCGGGACTCCTGGCCTCCACGAGCAGTACTTC.

This clone was recorded a few times. The chain is built from TRBV6-5 and TRBJ2-1, with D maybe TRBD1 (6 bases). The CDR3 is made up of 15 amino acids. Germline loops: CDR1 MNHEY, CDR2 SVGAGI. V gave up 0 bases and J gave up 7 bases, with 13 bases separating them. CDR3 nucleotide sequence: TGTGCCAGCAGTTACTCGCACAGGGCCGGGAATGAGCAGTTCTTC. Encoded protein: CASSYSHRAGNEQFF.

This clone was picked up a small number of times. The J gene is TRBJ1-1, the V gene TRBV28; TRBD1 aligns across 8 bases. V trimming: 5 bases; J trimming: 5 bases; junction bases outside the gene matches: 4. CDR1 MDHEN and CDR2 SYDVKM come from the germline V gene. The CDR3 runs to 13 residues. CDR3 amino acids: CASSNRGGTEAFF. The CDR3 coding sequence is TGTGCCAGCAGTAACAGGGGGGGAACTGAAGCTTTCTTT.

The gene calls are TRBV6-6 and TRBJ1-4; 7 nucleotides match TRBD1. The CDR3 is made up of 14 amino acids. V was pared by 2 bases and J by 7 bases, with 4 bases of the junction left unmatched. Per the germline V gene, CDR1 is MNHNY and CDR2 is SVGAGI (reference sequence). The CDR3 here is CASSYPGGGEKLFF. CDR3 DNA sequence: TGTGCCAGCAGTTACCCAGGGGGTGGTGAAAAACTGTTTTTT.

This clone was found once. This chain joins TRBV7-8 and TRBJ2-1; 13 nucleotides agree with TRBD2. J was trimmed by 8 bases and V by 2 bases; bases with no gene match: 9. The CDR3 totals 17 residues. Germline values: CDR1 SGHVS, CDR2 FQNEAQ. CDR3 nucleotides: TGTGCCAGCAGCTTAAGAGCGACTAGCGGGAGGACGGATGAGCAGTTCTTC. Its protein is CASSLRATSGRTDEQFF.

This clone was seen a handful of times. This sequence joins TRBV6-6 and TRBJ2-2; 8 bases are a match to TRBD1. Germline V gene sequence: CDR1 MNHNY, CDR2 SVGAGI (reference sequence). The CDR3 extends over 15 amino acids. The V segment lost 4 bases and the J segment 5 bases; nucleotides outside the gene matches: 6. DNA for the CDR3: TGTGCCAGCAGTTGGACAGGGTTGGGGACCGGGGAGCTGTTTTTT. Encoded protein: CASSWTGLGTGELFF.

The chain uses TRBV6-5 and TRBJ2-2; TRBD2 matches at 12 bases. With 8 bases clipped from V and 6 bases from J, the junction kept 7 bases outside the gene matches. CDR3 size: 15 residues. Germline V gene lookup returns CDR1 MNHEY and CDR2 SVGAGI. The CDR3 sequence is CASRELAGGAGELFF. The CDR3, as DNA: TGTGCCAGCCGGGAGCTAGCGGGAGGGGCCGGGGAGCTGTTTTTT.

The CDR3, as DNA: TGTGCCAGCAGCCGTGGACAGTTTTACAATGAGCAGTTCTTC. It yields the protein CASSRGQFYNEQFF. This chain joins TRBV7-8 and TRBJ2-1; a weak D match, TRBD1 (6 bases). The V gene lost 5 bases and the J gene lost 4 bases, with 12 bases spanning the gap. There are 14 residues in the CDR3. Germline V gene data show CDR1 as SGHVS and CDR2 as FQNEAQ.

This rearrangement joins TRBV9 to TRBJ2-3; 7 bases are shared with TRBD2. CDR1 is SGDLS, CDR2 YYNGEE, per germline. This CDR3 has 15 amino acids. Unmatched junction bases numbered 5, after V lost 0 bases and J lost 4 bases. CDR3 in amino acids: CASSVVASGADTQYF. Written as DNA, the CDR3 is TGTGCCAGCAGCGTAGTGGCTAGCGGAGCAGATACGCAGTATTTT.

This clone was counted between two and nine times. The DNA of the CDR3 is TGCGCCAGCAGCGGAACAGGGTATAATGAAAAACTGTTTTTT. Protein: CASSGTGYNEKLFF. The chain is built from TRBV5-1 and TRBJ1-4; D is possibly TRBD1 (6 bases). From germline, CDR1 is SGHRS and CDR2 YFSETQ. This CDR3 is built from 14 residues. Trimming took off 4 bases at V and 4 bases at J, with 11 bases between the two ends.

The V gene is TRBV19, the J gene TRBJ2-5, with a tentative D call TRBD2 (6 bases). The J call could be wrong; TRBJ2-7 is a better fit for the DNA end. CDR1 LNHDA and CDR2 SQIVND come from the germline V gene (reference sequence). The CDR3 runs 15 residues. Written as DNA, the CDR3 is TGTGCCAGTAGTATCGGGACTCCTGGCCTCCACGAGCAGTACTTC. Protein product: CASSIGTPGLHEQYF.

The CDR3 coding sequence is TGTGCCAGCAGCTTAAAGACAGGGGATGAGCAGTTCTTC. It is translated as CASSLKTGDEQFF. The chain combines TRBV7-3 with TRBJ2-1, with 8 positions matching TRBD1. This CDR3 has 13 residues. The V segment lost 1 base and the J segment 8 bases; nucleotides outside the gene matches: 1. Germline CDR1 is SGHTA and CDR2 is FQGTGA.

This chain connects TRBV30 to TRBJ2-7, with D possibly matching TRBD1 (6 bases). Germline values: CDR1 GTSNPN, CDR2 SVGIG (reference sequence). Trimming stripped 1 base from V and 3 bases from J, with 13 bases between. CDR3 size: 14 residues. This chain's CDR3 is CAWSGHGGHYEQYF. The CDR3 nucleotides read TGTGCCTGGAGTGGGCATGGGGGCCACTACGAGCAGTACTTC.

This chain joins TRBV6-4 and TRBJ2-6; tentatively, D is TRBD2 (6 bases). CDR1 MRHNA and CDR2 SNTAGT come from the germline V gene. Trimming took 5 bases from V and 0 from J, leaving 11 bases between them. The CDR3 runs 16 residues. DNA for the CDR3: TGTGCCAGCAGTAGCGGGCCGAGCTCTGGGGCCAACGTCCTGACTTTC. Translated, it gives CASSSGPSSGANVLTF.

This chain links TRBV7-6 with TRBJ2-1; perhaps D is TRBD1 or TRBD2 (5 bases each). The V end was cut by 2 bases, the J end by 0 bases, with 14 bases between. From germline, CDR1 is SGHVS and CDR2 FNYEAQ. The CDR3 consists of 17 residues. The CDR3 DNA reads TGTGCCAGCAGCTTATGGGGGTCCCCTCGCTCCTACAATGAGCAGTTCTTC. It codes for CASSLWGSPRSYNEQFF.

The DNA of the CDR3 is TGCGCCAGCAACCCGCGTGCTAGCGGGGCCTCCTACGAGCAGTACTTC. Its protein is CASNPRASGASYEQYF. This sequence joins TRBV5-1 and TRBJ2-7; 9 positions match TRBD2. Trimming cost V 6 bases and J 0 bases; bases outside gene matches: 10. Germline values: CDR1 SGHRS, CDR2 YFSETQ. The CDR3 totals 16 residues. Using reference TRBV5-1 and TRBJ2-7 for the parts outside the CDR3, the full variable domain is KAGVTQTPRYLIKTRGQQVTLSCSPISGHRSVSWYQQTPGQGLQFLFEYFSETQRNKGNFPGRFSGRQFSNSRSEMNVSTLELGDSALYLCASNPRASGASYEQYFGPGTRLTVT.